This TCR beta chain came from a study of blood T cell repertoires in COVID-19. Study-level information: Samples taken during acute and convalescent COVID-19 were collected in the United States, Italy and Spain. Nucleic acid was either cDNA or gDNA, and it came from T cells, B-cell-depleted T cells, or PBMCs.

Per the original data handling: By means of reference gene primer amplification, nucleated cell counts were estimated. The table came from immunoSEQ multiplex PCR; TCRdb's copy has only in-frame clones and leaves some out. The V and J calls and the clone size are those of that table, but D and trimming were determined from the DNA. The sample shows hundreds of thousands of clones, about 90% of them seen only once. V lost 6 bases and J 5 bases, leaving 19 bases between the germline ends. Per germline, CDR1 MNHEY and CDR2 SVGAGI. The CDR3 sequence is 15 residues long. The chain uses TRBV6-5 and TRBJ1-1; D call uncertain. The sequenced sample was peripheral blood. This sequence originates from a woman aged 18 to 35 with acute or convalescent COVID-19. The CDR3 region has the DNA TGTGCCAGCAGCAACCCTCGGGAAGGGCGAACTGAAGCTTTCTTT. Amino acids: CASSNPREGRTEAFF.